The rows below give T cell receptor beta chains drawn from one sample of a study of blood T cell repertoires in COVID-19. Assay used: immunoSEQ multiplex PCR; TCRdb lists only in-frame clones, some missing. Seen here are 250,000 to 300,000 clones, roughly four fifths observed once, and the top ten hold around 3.5%. Sequenced: PBMCs or T cells enriched from blood (not recorded which). These receptors all come from a man aged 50 or older who had recovered from COVID-19. Each CDR3 is given with its conserved first and last residue. D genes are given only for firm matches. Some rows mark clone size as missing; the rest say once, few, many or name a class of expanded clone.

v_call: TRBV5-8; d_call: NA; j_call: TRBJ1-1; clone_size: NA; cdr3_aa: CASSLDRRGEAFF; cdr3_nt: TGTGCCAGCAGCTTGGACAGGAGAGGTGAAGCTTTCTTT
v_call: TRBV4-1; d_call: TRBD1; j_call: TRBJ1-1; clone_size: NA; cdr3_aa: CASSQARTGLNTEAFF; cdr3_nt: TGCGCCAGCAGCCAAGCGAGGACAGGGCTGAACACTGAAGCTTTCTTT
v_call: TRBV5-4; d_call: NA; j_call: TRBJ1-1; clone_size: NA; cdr3_aa: CASSLDSVTEAFF; cdr3_nt: TGTGCCAGCAGCTTGGACAGTGTGACTGAAGCTTTCTTT
v_call: TRBV11-3; d_call: TRBD1; j_call: TRBJ1-3; clone_size: few; cdr3_aa: CASGDRGFSGNTIYF; cdr3_nt: TGTGCCAGCGGGGACAGGGGTTTCTCTGGAAACACCATATATTTT
v_call: TRBV30; d_call: TRBD1; j_call: TRBJ2-1; clone_size: once; cdr3_aa: CAWGQWTGGSYNEQFF; cdr3_nt: TGTGCCTGGGGTCAGTGGACAGGGGGCTCCTACAATGAGCAGTTCTTC
v_call: TRBV9; d_call: TRBD1; j_call: TRBJ1-1; clone_size: NA; cdr3_aa: CASSAPGQGEAFF; cdr3_nt: TGTGCCAGCAGCGCCCCCGGACAGGGAGAAGCTTTCTTT
v_call: TRBV18; d_call: TRBD1; j_call: TRBJ1-6; clone_size: NA; cdr3_aa: CASSPKLAGQAKWSPLHF; cdr3_nt: TGTGCCAGCTCACCAAAACTGGCGGGACAGGCCAAATGGTCACCCCTCCACTTT
v_call: TRBV29-1; d_call: NA; j_call: TRBJ2-3; clone_size: NA; cdr3_aa: CSVLRDLGTDTQYF; cdr3_nt: TGCAGCGTCCTCCGGGACTTAGGCACAGATACGCAGTATTTT
v_call: TRBV12-3/TRBV12-4; d_call: NA; j_call: TRBJ2-7; clone_size: NA; cdr3_aa: CASSLGQVNEQYF; cdr3_nt: TGTGCCAGCAGTTTAGGGCAGGTGAACGAGCAGTACTTC
v_call: TRBV7-9; d_call: NA; j_call: TRBJ2-3; clone_size: NA; cdr3_aa: CASSPDRRYTDTQYF; cdr3_nt: TGTGCCAGCAGCCCAGACAGAAGATACACAGATACGCAGTATTTT
v_call: TRBV5-1; d_call: TRBD1; j_call: TRBJ1-2; clone_size: NA; cdr3_aa: CASSPDGQVSLHGYTF; cdr3_nt: TGCGCCAGCAGCCCGGATGGACAGGTCAGTCTTCATGGCTACACCTTC
v_call: TRBV7-2; d_call: TRBD2; j_call: TRBJ2-5; clone_size: NA; cdr3_aa: CASSFPSGGAPFQETQYF; cdr3_nt: TGTGCCAGCAGCTTTCCTAGCGGGGGGGCCCCCTTTCAAGAGACCCAGTACTTC
v_call: TRBV7-3; d_call: NA; j_call: TRBJ2-1; clone_size: NA; cdr3_aa: CASSLGSEQFF; cdr3_nt: TGTGCCAGCAGCTTAGGTAGTGAGCAGTTCTTC
v_call: TRBV3-1/TRBV3-2; d_call: NA; j_call: TRBJ1-6; clone_size: NA; cdr3_aa: CASSQKGWEVNSPLHF; cdr3_nt: TGTGCCAGCAGCCAAAAGGGGTGGGAGGTCAATTCACCCCTCCACTTT
v_call: TRBV19; d_call: TRBD2; j_call: TRBJ2-2; clone_size: NA; cdr3_aa: CASSTLSGSGTGELFF; cdr3_nt: TGTGCCAGTAGTACCTTAAGCGGGAGTGGGACCGGGGAGCTGTTTTTT
v_call: TRBV28; d_call: TRBD2; j_call: TRBJ2-5; clone_size: NA; cdr3_aa: CASSFGGLAGVLETQYF; cdr3_nt: TGTGCCAGCAGTTTCGGAGGACTAGCGGGAGTTTTGGAGACCCAGTACTTC
v_call: TRBV30; d_call: NA; j_call: TRBJ1-1; clone_size: once; cdr3_aa: CAWRGQNTEAFF; cdr3_nt: TGTGCCTGGAGAGGACAGAACACTGAAGCTTTCTTT
v_call: TRBV27; d_call: NA; j_call: TRBJ1-2; clone_size: NA; cdr3_aa: CASSLSGVPVRGGYTF; cdr3_nt: TGTGCCAGCAGTTTATCGGGCGTCCCCGTTCGGGGTGGCTACACCTTC
v_call: TRBV9; d_call: NA; j_call: TRBJ1-1; clone_size: NA; cdr3_aa: CASSVGQGLHGTEAFF; cdr3_nt: TGTGCCAGCAGCGTAGGGCAGGGGCTACATGGCACTGAAGCTTTCTTT
v_call: TRBV10-2; d_call: TRBD1; j_call: TRBJ1-2; clone_size: NA; cdr3_aa: CASSDWTGTNYGYTF; cdr3_nt: TGCGCCAGCAGTGACTGGACAGGCACTAACTATGGCTACACCTTC
v_call: TRBV19; d_call: NA; j_call: TRBJ1-1; clone_size: once; cdr3_aa: CASSIDQRRTEAFF; cdr3_nt: TGTGCCAGTAGTATAGATCAGAGGCGGACTGAAGCTTTCTTT
v_call: TRBV2; d_call: NA; j_call: TRBJ2-1; clone_size: few; cdr3_aa: CASSARGSAYNEQFF; cdr3_nt: TGTGCCAGCAGTGCTCGGGGGAGCGCCTACAATGAGCAGTTCTTC
v_call: TRBV19; d_call: TRBD2; j_call: TRBJ2-1; clone_size: NA; cdr3_aa: CASSIAPPSGTYNEQFF; cdr3_nt: TGTGCCAGTAGTATAGCCCCCCCCAGCGGGACCTACAATGAGCAGTTCTTC
v_call: TRBV2; d_call: NA; j_call: TRBJ1-1; clone_size: NA; cdr3_aa: CASSESGRNTEAFF; cdr3_nt: TGTGCCAGCAGTGAATCCGGGAGGAACACTGAAGCTTTCTTT
v_call: TRBV5-1; d_call: TRBD1; j_call: TRBJ1-2; clone_size: few; cdr3_aa: CASSLAGTGSRGYTF; cdr3_nt: TGCGCCAGCAGCTTGGCCGGGACAGGGTCAAGGGGCTACACCTTC
v_call: TRBV2; d_call: TRBD2; j_call: TRBJ2-3; clone_size: NA; cdr3_aa: CARSLVAGDTDTQYF; cdr3_nt: TGTGCCAGAAGTTTAGTAGCGGGGGACACAGATACGCAGTATTTT
v_call: TRBV7-9; d_call: NA; j_call: TRBJ2-7; clone_size: NA; cdr3_aa: CASSIDEAEQYF; cdr3_nt: TGTGCCAGCAGCATAGACGAGGCCGAGCAGTACTTC
v_call: TRBV6-5; d_call: TRBD2; j_call: TRBJ2-1; clone_size: NA; cdr3_aa: CASSTSGGGNEQFF; cdr3_nt: TGTGCCAGCAGTACTAGCGGGGGGGGTAATGAGCAGTTCTTC
v_call: TRBV5-4; d_call: TRBD2; j_call: TRBJ2-3; clone_size: NA; cdr3_aa: CASSSGGAGRSYTDTQYF; cdr3_nt: TGTGCCAGCAGCTCGGGGGGGGCTGGGAGGTCCTACACAGATACGCAGTATTTT
v_call: TRBV15; d_call: TRBD2; j_call: TRBJ2-7; clone_size: few; cdr3_aa: CATSREYSGRTYEQYF; cdr3_nt: TGTGCCACCAGCAGAGAGTATAGCGGGAGAACCTACGAGCAGTACTTC
v_call: TRBV19; d_call: NA; j_call: TRBJ1-6; clone_size: NA; cdr3_aa: CASISGIPLHF; cdr3_nt: TGTGCCAGTATCTCAGGGATCCCCCTCCACTTT
v_call: TRBV12-5; d_call: NA; j_call: TRBJ1-5; clone_size: NA; cdr3_aa: CASGLGVNQPQHF; cdr3_nt: TGTGCTAGTGGGCTAGGGGTAAATCAGCCCCAGCATTTT